The next 10 T cell receptor beta chains were all read from a single sample in a study of blood T cell repertoires in COVID-19. Sequencing was performed with immunoSEQ multiplex PCR; in TCRdb, only in-frame clones are kept and a portion is missing. The data contain a few hundred thousand clones, over 70% of them singletons. Source material: peripheral blood. The source is a woman aged 45 to 65 with acute or convalescent COVID-19.

The genes are TRBV19 and TRBJ2-5; 12 bases are shared with TRBD2. With 1 base clipped from V and 2 bases from J, the junction kept 11 bases outside the gene matches. The CDR3 has 19 residues. In germline, CDR1 is LNHDA, CDR2 SQIVND (reference sequence). CDR3 in amino acids: CASSIGGLAGRVGQETQYF. DNA for the CDR3: TGTGCCAGTAGTATAGGTGGACTAGCGGGGAGGGTCGGGCAAGAGACCCAGTACTTC.

This clone was seen a single time. The CDR3 protein is CASSRAGGPNEQFF. For the CDR3, the DNA is TGTGCCAGCAGTCGAGCGGGGGGGCCCAATGAGCAGTTCTTC. The genes are TRBV27 and TRBJ2-1, with TRBD2 matching 10 bases. The CDR3 is 14 amino acids. The germline V gene has CDR1 MNHEY and CDR2 SMNVEV (reference sequence). Losses at the gene ends were 5 bases for V and 6 bases for J; bases not matched to a gene: 4.

The chain employs TRBV5-6 and TRBJ2-5; no reliable D call. This CDR3 is built from 15 residues. CDR1 and CDR2 (germline): SGHDT, YYEEEE. V was trimmed by 6 bases and J by 1 base, leaving 16 bases between them. The CDR3 DNA follows: TGTGCCAGCACCAACAGACGTGCCCTCCAAGAGACCCAGTACTTC. Protein sequence: CASTNRRALQETQYF.

V usage is TRBV5-1 and J usage is TRBJ2-3, with 10 bases aligning to TRBD2. Germline CDR1 is SGHRS and CDR2 is YFSETQ. V gave up 4 bases and J gave up 1 base; unmatched junction bases: 9. CDR3 length: 17 amino acids. CDR3 sequence reads: CASSPSWSGGGTDTQYF. As DNA, the CDR3 is TGCGCCAGCAGCCCATCGTGGAGCGGGGGGGGCACAGATACGCAGTATTTT.

This clone appeared a few times. The rearrangement joins TRBV7-2 to TRBJ2-1; 8 nucleotides line up with TRBD2. The CDR3 extends over 16 amino acids. The germline gives CDR1 SGHTA, CDR2 FQGNSA. With 7 bases clipped from V and 1 base from J, the junction kept 9 bases outside the gene matches. Here the CDR3 reads CASIEQAGASYNEQFF. For the CDR3, the DNA is TGTGCCAGCATTGAACAAGCGGGGGCTTCCTACAATGAGCAGTTCTTC.

CDR3 sequence reads: CASSQGSGNTEAFF. CDR3 DNA: TGCGCCAGCAGCCAAGGATCAGGGAACACTGAAGCTTTCTTT. The chain employs TRBV4-1 and TRBJ1-1; D call uncertain. Trimming removed 1 base from V and 1 base from J, with 7 bases in between. Germline V CDR1 and CDR2: MGHRA, YSYEKL. The CDR3 spans 14 residues.

The CDR3 nucleotides are TGTGCCAGCAGCCAAGACGGGTCTAGGCTTTATTCACCCCTCCACTTT. Protein: CASSQDGSRLYSPLHF. J is TRBJ1-6 and V is TRBV3-1 (or the pseudogene TRBV3-2); no clear D. Deletions cut 0 bases from V and 8 bases from J, with 14 bases between. The CDR3 extends over 16 amino acids. Germline V lookup: CDR1 LGHDT, CDR2 YNNKEL (reference sequence).

The gene calls are TRBV24-1 and TRBJ1-3; D not certain. Germline CDR1 and CDR2: KGHDR and SFDVKD. CDR3 length: 15 amino acids. Trimming took 3 bases from V and 0 from J, leaving 8 bases between them. CDR3 loop: CATSDPADSGNTIYF. The CDR3 coding sequence is TGTGCCACCAGTGATCCGGCGGACTCTGGAAACACCATATATTTT.

The chain carries TRBV5-4 and TRBJ1-2; weak D call: TRBD1 (5 bases). Germline loops: CDR1 SGHNT, CDR2 YYREEE (reference sequence). V lost 0 bases and J lost 8, with 23 bases in between. The CDR3 runs 17 residues. The CDR3 sequence: CASSLGGTPSSFKGYTF. The CDR3 DNA is TGTGCCAGCAGCTTGGGCGGGACCCCTTCCTCCTTTAAAGGCTACACCTTC.

The rearrangement links TRBV7-2 to TRBJ2-4; D is uncertain. The length of the CDR3 is 14 residues. V lost 2 bases to trimming and J lost 10 bases, with 15 bases between them. The V gene's germline CDR1 is SGHTA and CDR2 FQGNSA. Written as DNA, the CDR3 is TGTGCCAGCAGCTTATCGCGGCCTCAAGGTATTCAGTACTTC. This gives the protein CASSLSRPQGIQYF. Full variable domain (rest looked up from reference TRBV7-2 and TRBJ2-4): GAGVSQSPSNKVTEKGKDVELRCDPISGHTALYWYRQSLGQGLEFLIYFQGNSAPDKSGLPSDRFSAERTGGSVSTLTIQRTQQEDSAVYLCASSLSRPQGIQYFGAGTRLSVL.